This entry is about one TCR beta chain. Its specificity is not known. The sample is drawn from a study of cytomegalovirus exposure and HLA in healthy donors. It was with 60 Vbeta and 13 Jbeta primers that the PCR ran. Repertoires were generated with immunoSEQ multiplex PCR, while TCRdb's copy carries only in-frame clones and drops some. Of around 180,000 clones in the sample, roughly 81% are singletons; the top ten hold roughly 5%. The ends were cut back, 0 bases at V and 3 bases at J, with 12 bases in the middle. The CDR3 spans 16 residues. The germline gives CDR1 SGHRS, CDR2 YFSETQ. General study points: Some TCR beta chains (over 150 of them) were listed as cytomegalovirus-associated. As a later analysis revealed, the rate of TCR association differed by HLA locus, with DRB1 most and HLA-C fewest.

V is TRBV5-1 and J is TRBJ1-4; TRBD1 is a possible D gene (5 bases). The receptor comes from a girl aged 5 to 17 in good health and CMV-seropositive. The specimen was PBMCs. The CDR3 DNA reads as TGCGCCAGCAGCTTGGAGGGCGGGGCAGCTAATGAAAAACTGTTTTTT. Protein sequence: CASSLEGGAANEKLFF.